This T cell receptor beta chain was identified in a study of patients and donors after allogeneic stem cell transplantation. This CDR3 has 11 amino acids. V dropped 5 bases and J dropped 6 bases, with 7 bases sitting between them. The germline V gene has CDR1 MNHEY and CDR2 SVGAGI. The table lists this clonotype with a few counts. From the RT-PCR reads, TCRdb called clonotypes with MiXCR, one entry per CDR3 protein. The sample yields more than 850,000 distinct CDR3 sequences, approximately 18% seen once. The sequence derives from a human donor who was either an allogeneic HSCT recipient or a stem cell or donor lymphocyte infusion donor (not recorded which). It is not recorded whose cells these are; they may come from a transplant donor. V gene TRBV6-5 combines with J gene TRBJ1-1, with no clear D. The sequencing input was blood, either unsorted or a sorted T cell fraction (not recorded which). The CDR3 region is CASSGSSEAFF. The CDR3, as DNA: TGTGCCAGCAGTGGGAGTTCTGAAGCTTTCTTT.